This note documents a single TCR beta chain sequence. Antigen unknown. Trimming cost V 2 bases and J 1 base, with 16 bases left between them. The CDR3 is made up of 16 amino acids. Germline V gene data show CDR1 as SGHNT and CDR2 as YYREEE (reference sequence). Profiled with immunoSEQ multiplex PCR; TCRdb holds only in-frame clones, not every one. The sample consists of about 76,000 clones, 90% of them appearing once. The sample originates from a study of T cell responses to AZD1222 COVID-19 vaccine. Findings and limits, study-wide: Baseline serology detected seropositivity in only six or seven AZD1222 recipients.

Material: peripheral blood, obtained on day 0 of AZD1222 vaccination. The TCR was taken from an adult in good health. The rearrangement joins TRBV5-4 to TRBJ2-7; D is perhaps TRBD1 (6 bases). This CDR3 reads CASSLGQPLTSYEQYF. Written as DNA, the CDR3 is TGTGCCAGCAGCTTAGGACAGCCGCTCACTTCCTACGAGCAGTACTTC.